The clone carrying this TCR beta chain was found a few times. Antigen: not known. This specimen belongs to a study of T-cell reconstitution after alpha-beta-depleted transplantation in children. Trimming removed 8 bases from V and 3 bases from J, with 14 bases in between. Germline CDR1 and CDR2: DFQATT and SNEGSKA (reference sequence). This CDR3 region has 13 residues. The authors prepared the TCRbeta library with unique molecular identifiers. TCRdb called the PCR reads again in MiXCR, with one record for every CDR3 protein. Here the sample spans more than 400,000 distinct CDR3 sequences, approximately 10% being singletons. Findings and caveats of the study: From newly produced T cells came most of the T-cell counts and diversity one year after transplant.

V and J are TRBV20-1 and TRBJ2-1; D is undetermined. The sequence was obtained from a female patient aged 2-15 years who had a stem cell transplant for aplastic anemia, so the T cells may come from the graft donor. Sequenced here: PBMCs, mostly from graft donor cells, sampled 180 days after TCRalphabeta/CD19-depleted stem cell transplant. This CDR3 reads CSSVAAYYNEQFF. The CDR3 bases are TGCAGTTCTGTAGCCGCTTACTACAATGAGCAGTTCTTC.